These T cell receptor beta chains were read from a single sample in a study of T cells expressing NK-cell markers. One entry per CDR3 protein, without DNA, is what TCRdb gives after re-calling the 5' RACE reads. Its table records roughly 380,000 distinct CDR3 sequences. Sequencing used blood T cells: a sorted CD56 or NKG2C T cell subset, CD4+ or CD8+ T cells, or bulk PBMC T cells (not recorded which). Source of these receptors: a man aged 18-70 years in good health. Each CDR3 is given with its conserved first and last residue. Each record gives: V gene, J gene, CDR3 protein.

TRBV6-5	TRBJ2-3	CASSYSTSGAITDTQYF
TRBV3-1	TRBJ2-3	CASSHSRGLGDTQYF
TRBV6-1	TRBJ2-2	CASSTSPTGLGELFF
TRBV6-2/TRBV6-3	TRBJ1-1	CASSQEGGRTEAFF
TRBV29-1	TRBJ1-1	CSGLTGVITEAFF
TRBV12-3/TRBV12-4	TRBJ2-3	CASEGAHTDTQYF
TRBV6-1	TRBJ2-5	CASSPGLAGLSATQYF
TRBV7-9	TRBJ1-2	CASSFTDRGGSGYTF
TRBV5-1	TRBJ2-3	CASSNGLAIITDTQYF
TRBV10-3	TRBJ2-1	CAISRTGDNEQFF
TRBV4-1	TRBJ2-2	CASSQVIGELFF
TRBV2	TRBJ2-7	CAGRRSSYEQYF
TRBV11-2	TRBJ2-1	CASSLVGQGTNEQFF
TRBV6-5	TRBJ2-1	CASSYGRGRNEQFF
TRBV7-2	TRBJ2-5	CASSLERSYQETQYF
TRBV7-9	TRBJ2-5	CASSRQGQGETQYF
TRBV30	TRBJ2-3	CAWSRLAVKTDTQYF
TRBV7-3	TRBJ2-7	CASSSKGGTYEQYF